The rows below give T cell receptor beta chains drawn from one sample of a study of blood T cell repertoires in COVID-19. Sequenced by immunoSEQ multiplex PCR; TCRdb stores in-frame clones only, minus some. The repertoire includes tens of thousands of clones, roughly 80% of them detected once, and more than 20% sits in the top ten. The sequenced material came from peripheral blood. The receptors were gathered from a human donor with acute or convalescent COVID-19. The donor label of this sample is uncertain. Each CDR3 is given with its conserved first and last residue. The D gene is left open where the match is weak. The size entry is marked missing in some rows and otherwise reads once, few, many or a size class.

d_gene | j_gene | v_gene | abundance | CDR3aa | CDR3nt
TRBD1 | TRBJ1-3 | TRBV19 | - | CASSYLGGANGNTIYF | TGTGCCAGTAGTTATTTAGGGGGCGCAAATGGAAACACCATATATTTT
- | TRBJ1-2 | TRBV7-2 | - | CASSLNPGTRYTF | TGTGCCAGCAGCTTAAATCCAGGTACTCGCTACACCTTC
- | TRBJ1-5 | TRBV2 | few | CASSLDSGNQPQHF | TGTGCCAGCAGCCTGGACAGCGGCAATCAGCCCCAGCATTTT
- | TRBJ1-1 | TRBV2 | - | CASTRTEAFF | TGTGCCAGCACCAGGACTGAAGCTTTCTTT
TRBD1 | TRBJ2-5 | TRBV9 | - | CASSVDLGGRGTQYF | TGTGCCAGCAGCGTAGACTTAGGGGGCAGGGGGACCCAGTACTTC
TRBD1 | TRBJ2-7 | TRBV19 | - | CASSPQGQGGYEQYF | TGTGCCAGTAGTCCCCAAGGACAGGGGGGGTACGAGCAGTACTTC
- | TRBJ2-7 | TRBV18 | - | CASSPASSYEQYF | TGTGCCAGCTCACCGGCCAGCTCCTACGAGCAGTACTTC
TRBD2 | TRBJ2-4 | TRBV5-1 | - | CASSVTSGRAKNIQYF | TGCGCCAGCAGCGTGACTAGCGGGAGAGCCAAAAACATTCAGTACTTC
TRBD2 | TRBJ2-1 | TRBV27 | - | CASSLSPLLARGEYNEQFF | TGTGCCAGCAGCTTATCCCCTCTACTAGCGCGGGGGGAATACAATGAGCAGTTCTTC
- | TRBJ2-7 | TRBV7-9 | - | CASSLIGRGTYEQYF | TGTGCCAGCAGCCTTATAGGTAGAGGAACCTACGAGCAGTACTTC
TRBD1 | TRBJ1-3 | TRBV3-1/TRBV3-2 | - | CASSLNGQGQNTIYF | TGTGCCAGCAGCCTAAACGGACAGGGACAGAACACCATATATTTT
- | TRBJ1-3 | TRBV7-9 | - | CASSVTGTGNTIYF | TGTGCCAGCAGCGTCACAGGCACTGGAAACACCATATATTTT
TRBD2 | TRBJ2-2 | TRBV7-2 | few | CASSPPRGGRGELFF | TGTGCCAGCAGCCCGCCCCGGGGGGGCCGCGGGGAGCTGTTTTTT
- | TRBJ2-1 | TRBV18 | - | CASSPPAVSYNEQFF | TGTGCCAGCTCACCACCGGCGGTCTCCTACAATGAGCAGTTCTTC
- | TRBJ2-1 | TRBV12-3/TRBV12-4 | - | CASSFPSSSGFF | TGTGCCAGCAGTTTTCCCTCGTCGTCCGGGTTCTTC
- | TRBJ1-6 | TRBV27 | - | CASSPAPGSPLHF | TGTGCCAGCAGTCCAGCCCCGGGGTCACCCCTCCACTTT
- | TRBJ2-1 | TRBV27 | - | CASSLRTDYNEQFF | TGTGCCAGCAGTTTAAGGACAGATTACAATGAGCAGTTCTTC
- | TRBJ1-1 | TRBV30 | once | CAWSQGSTEAFF | TGTGCCTGGAGCCAGGGTTCGACTGAAGCTTTCTTT
- | TRBJ1-1 | TRBV6-5 | - | CASNPGTSLNTEAFF | TGTGCCAGCAATCCCGGGACAAGCCTGAACACTGAAGCTTTCTTT
- | TRBJ1-2 | TRBV28 | - | CASNRDTNQGYTF | TGTGCCAGCAACCGGGACACAAATCAGGGCTACACCTTC
TRBD1 | TRBJ2-4 | TRBV13 | - | CASSPTQGALAKNIQYF | TGTGCCAGCAGCCCAACTCAGGGGGCGCTAGCCAAAAACATTCAGTACTTC
- | TRBJ2-7 | TRBV28 | - | CASSPISPMRDSYEQYF | TGTGCCAGCAGTCCAATCTCTCCAATGAGGGATTCCTACGAGCAGTACTTC
TRBD2 | TRBJ2-2 | TRBV9 | - | CASSVVAGQPPGELFF | TGTGCCAGCAGCGTAGTAGCGGGACAACCCCCCGGGGAGCTGTTTTTT
TRBD2 | TRBJ2-7 | TRBV7-6 | - | CASTKDAGGPYEQYF | TGTGCCAGCACCAAGGATGCGGGAGGCCCCTACGAGCAGTACTTC
- | TRBJ2-5 | TRBV7-9 | - | CARTPLMAPGAQYF | TGTGCCAGAACGCCTCTCATGGCCCCCGGGGCCCAGTACTTC
TRBD1 | TRBJ2-5 | TRBV5-5 | - | CASSFNPWTGGLQETQYF | TGTGCCAGCAGCTTCAACCCCTGGACAGGGGGCCTCCAAGAGACCCAGTACTTC
- | TRBJ2-3 | TRBV12-3/TRBV12-4 | few | CASSLLSDTQYF | TGTGCCAGCAGTTTGTTATCGGATACGCAGTATTTT
TRBD1 | TRBJ2-3 | TRBV20-1 | - | CSASGSGGGDTQYF | TGCAGTGCTAGTGGGTCAGGGGGTGGAGATACGCAGTATTTT
- | TRBJ1-1 | TRBV27 | - | CASSLWSGTESNTEAFF | TGTGCCAGCAGTTTATGGTCAGGGACTGAATCGAACACTGAAGCTTTCTTT
TRBD2 | TRBJ2-3 | TRBV5-1 | few | CASSHLLAGGRADTQYF | TGCGCCAGCAGCCACCTTCTAGCGGGGGGGAGGGCAGATACGCAGTATTTT
- | TRBJ2-3 | TRBV10-3 | - | CAISGRGVGTGTDTQYF | TGTGCCATCAGTGGGAGAGGGGTTGGGACTGGCACAGATACGCAGTATTTT
- | TRBJ2-3 | TRBV6-1 | - | CASSEFKGSEGTDTQYF | TGTGCCAGCAGTGAATTTAAGGGTAGCGAGGGCACAGATACGCAGTATTTT